This is a list of T cell receptor beta chains from one sample in a study of cytomegalovirus exposure and HLA in healthy donors. Profiled with immunoSEQ multiplex PCR; TCRdb holds only in-frame clones, not every one. This repertoire shows 150,000 or so clones, over 70% found once; its top ten account for about 15%. Sequencing used PBMCs. The receptor source for this set is a woman aged 40 to 50 in good health and CMV-seronegative. Each CDR3 is given with its conserved first and last residue. The D gene is left open where the match is weak. Clone size, where shown, is once, few, many, or a class for clones that have expanded.

d_gene	v_gene	j_gene	abundance	CDR3aa	CDR3nt
TRBD1	TRBV29-1	TRBJ2-1	NA	CSVDPGQGYNEQFF	TGCAGCGTTGATCCGGGACAGGGCTACAATGAGCAGTTCTTC
NA	TRBV5-1	TRBJ1-1	few	CASSPGPEGTEAFF	TGCGCCAGCAGCCCCGGCCCCGAGGGCACTGAAGCTTTCTTT
NA	TRBV18	TRBJ2-1	NA	CASSRRDSTYNEQFF	TGTGCCAGCTCACGGCGGGACAGTACTTACAATGAGCAGTTCTTC
NA	TRBV15	TRBJ2-7	NA	CATSRDTLRGYEQYF	TGTGCCACCAGCAGAGATACCCTCAGAGGGTACGAGCAGTACTTC
TRBD2	TRBV5-6	TRBJ2-7	NA	CASSFPTELAGGRAYEQYF	TGTGCCAGCAGCTTCCCCACAGAACTAGCGGGAGGAAGGGCCTACGAGCAGTACTTC
NA	TRBV27	TRBJ2-1	NA	CASGGLGNEQFF	TGTGCCAGCGGCGGACTGGGGAATGAGCAGTTCTTC
TRBD2	TRBV6-5	TRBJ2-5	NA	CASRPPGTRVETQYF	TGTGCCAGCAGACCACCCGGGACTAGGGTCGAGACCCAGTACTTC
TRBD1	TRBV5-1	TRBJ1-1	NA	CASSDHRGRNTEAFF	TGCGCCAGCAGCGATCACAGGGGCCGGAACACTGAAGCTTTCTTT
NA	TRBV27	TRBJ2-7	NA	CASRASLPPYEQYF	TGTGCCAGCAGGGCTTCTCTTCCCCCCTACGAGCAGTACTTC
NA	TRBV4-3	TRBJ1-3	NA	CASSQDLQDGNTIYF	TGCGCCAGCAGCCAAGATCTTCAGGATGGAAACACCATATATTTT
NA	TRBV4-2	TRBJ2-7	once	CASSPYGVRDEQYF	TGTGCCAGCAGCCCGTACGGGGTTCGGGACGAGCAGTACTTC
NA	TRBV28	TRBJ1-2	NA	CASRKQGPLYYGYTF	TGTGCCAGCAGAAAACAGGGACCTCTATACTATGGCTACACCTTC
NA	TRBV12-5	TRBJ1-2	few	CASGLVVGGIWGYGYTF	TGTGCTAGTGGTTTGGTAGTCGGGGGAATATGGGGCTATGGCTACACCTTC
NA	TRBV7-8	TRBJ2-7	NA	CASSLGRAVGVYEQYF	TGTGCCAGCAGCTTAGGGAGGGCGGTAGGAGTCTACGAGCAGTACTTC
TRBD1	TRBV6-5	TRBJ1-4	NA	CASRRSLGGEKLFF	TGTGCCAGCCGTCGGTCACTAGGGGGCGAAAAACTGTTTTTT
NA	TRBV7-2	TRBJ2-1	NA	CASSLAAPPISGEQFF	TGTGCCAGCAGCTTAGCAGCCCCGCCAATATCGGGTGAGCAGTTCTTC
TRBD1	TRBV30	TRBJ1-3	NA	CAWSAHGETGRYTIYF	TGTGCCTGGAGTGCCCACGGCGAGACAGGGAGGTACACCATATATTTT
TRBD2	TRBV5-1	TRBJ2-3	NA	CASSLASSGEADTQYF	TGCGCCAGCAGCTTGGCGTCTAGCGGGGAGGCAGATACGCAGTATTTT
NA	TRBV27	TRBJ2-3	NA	CASSLYLGSSSQYF	TGTGCCAGCAGTCTCTATCTCGGTAGTTCTTCGCAGTATTTT
NA	TRBV10-3	TRBJ1-2	NA	CAISETGRDGYTF	TGTGCCATCAGTGAAACAGGGCGGGATGGCTACACCTTC
TRBD1	TRBV28	TRBJ1-4	NA	CASRSTGNEKLFF	TGTGCCAGCAGGTCGACAGGGAATGAAAAACTGTTTTTT
TRBD1	TRBV14	TRBJ1-1	NA	CASSQDRTGKNTEAFF	TGTGCCAGCAGCCAAGATAGGACAGGGAAGAACACTGAAGCTTTCTTT
TRBD2	TRBV4-2	TRBJ2-1	NA	CASSLSSGLNNEQFF	TGTGCCAGCAGCCTGTCTAGCGGCTTGAACAATGAGCAGTTCTTC
TRBD1	TRBV28	TRBJ2-4	NA	CASSLIQGANIQYF	TGTGCCAGCAGTTTAATACAGGGGGCGAACATTCAGTACTTC
NA	TRBV2	TRBJ1-1	NA	CASSAQGVNTEAFF	TGTGCCAGCAGTGCCCAAGGAGTGAACACTGAAGCTTTCTTT
NA	TRBV30	TRBJ1-2	NA	CALMGGHNPNYGYTF	TGTGCCTTAATGGGAGGACATAATCCGAACTATGGCTACACCTTC
NA	TRBV28	TRBJ1-2	NA	CASSLHGTISSYGYTF	TGTGCCAGCAGTTTACATGGGACAATCTCAAGTTATGGCTACACCTTC
TRBD2	TRBV7-3	TRBJ2-3	NA	CASSREGLLADTQYF	TGTGCCAGCAGCAGGGAGGGCCTCCTCGCAGATACGCAGTATTTT
NA	TRBV2	TRBJ2-3	NA	CASSVDRVPTDTQYF	TGTGCCAGCAGTGTGGACAGAGTCCCCACAGATACGCAGTATTTT
NA	TRBV7-3	TRBJ2-3	NA	CASSQRGGAGDTQYF	TGTGCCAGCAGCCAAAGGGGGGGAGCAGGAGATACGCAGTATTTT
TRBD1	TRBV6-5	TRBJ1-5	once	CASSYRDREQPQHF	TGTGCCAGCAGTTACCGGGACAGGGAACAGCCCCAGCATTTT
TRBD1	TRBV4-3	TRBJ1-4	NA	CASSHLTGRTEKLFF	TGCGCCAGCAGCCATTTGACAGGGCGAACTGAAAAACTGTTTTTT
NA	TRBV11-3	TRBJ1-5	few	CASSLVPGRPQHF	TGTGCCAGCAGCTTAGTGCCGGGGAGGCCCCAGCATTTT
NA	TRBV5-1	TRBJ1-4	NA	CASSLEGAFSEKLFF	TGCGCCAGCAGCTTGGAAGGGGCCTTTTCAGAAAAACTGTTTTTT
TRBD1	TRBV13	TRBJ1-5	once	CASSFRQGNQPQHF	TGTGCCAGCAGCTTTCGACAGGGGAATCAGCCCCAGCATTTT
NA	TRBV6-5	TRBJ1-2	NA	CASFQGYSYGYTF	TGTGCCAGCTTTCAGGGCTACTCCTATGGCTACACCTTC
TRBD1	TRBV28	TRBJ2-5	NA	CASSPRGQGDETQYF	TGTGCCAGCAGCCCAAGGGGACAGGGTGACGAGACCCAGTACTTC
NA	TRBV28	TRBJ1-2	NA	CASSLGRRYGYTF	TGTGCCAGCAGTTTGGGCAGACGTTATGGCTACACCTTC
TRBD1	TRBV2	TRBJ2-1	NA	CASRRQGTEQFF	TGTGCCAGCAGGAGACAGGGGACTGAGCAGTTCTTC
TRBD2	TRBV5-4	TRBJ2-1	NA	CASSLDSGPAPYNEQFF	TGTGCCAGCAGCTTGGATAGCGGGCCGGCTCCCTACAATGAGCAGTTCTTC
TRBD2	TRBV4-3	TRBJ2-5	NA	CASSHGLAGDTETQYF	TGCGCCAGCAGCCATGGACTAGCGGGAGACACAGAGACCCAGTACTTC
TRBD2	TRBV4-3	TRBJ2-2	few	CASSQEGGGNTGELFF	TGCGCCAGCAGCCAAGAGGGCGGGGGAAACACCGGGGAGCTGTTTTTT
TRBD1	TRBV5-1	TRBJ1-6	NA	CASSLTGTENSPLHF	TGCGCCAGCAGCTTGACCGGGACAGAAAATTCACCCCTCCACTTT
TRBD1	TRBV13	TRBJ1-1	NA	CASSRGHGNTEAFF	TGTGCCAGCAGCAGGGGGCATGGAAACACTGAAGCTTTCTTT
TRBD1	TRBV13	TRBJ2-3	NA	CASSSRQGGDTQYF	TGTGCCAGCAGTTCGAGACAGGGGGGAGATACGCAGTATTTT
NA	TRBV7-2	TRBJ1-1	NA	CASSLTPGDNTEAFF	TGTGCCAGCAGCCTAACTCCGGGGGACAACACTGAAGCTTTCTTT
NA	TRBV11-2	TRBJ1-2	NA	CASSLGDRSRGGYTF	TGTGCCAGCAGCTTAGGGGACCGGTCCAGGGGTGGCTACACCTTC
NA	TRBV4-1	TRBJ1-5	NA	CASSQEGHWSNQPQHF	TGCGCCAGCAGCCAAGAAGGACATTGGAGCAATCAGCCCCAGCATTTT
TRBD1	TRBV4-1	TRBJ2-5	NA	CASSQGDRGLQETQYF	TGCGCCAGCAGCCAAGGGGACAGGGGTCTTCAAGAGACCCAGTACTTC
NA	TRBV7-2	TRBJ2-7	once	CASSARSGSTYEQYF	TGTGCCAGCAGCGCCAGATCAGGGTCAACCTACGAGCAGTACTTC
NA	TRBV4-2	TRBJ1-2	NA	CASSQDRGNYGYTF	TGTGCCAGCAGCCAAGACAGGGGTAACTATGGCTACACCTTC
NA	TRBV6-5	TRBJ2-7	NA	CASRTPYEQYF	TGTGCCAGCAGAACACCCTACGAGCAGTACTTC
NA	TRBV28	TRBJ2-5	NA	CASSITQGGETQYF	TGTGCCAGCAGTATAACACAGGGTGGAGAGACCCAGTACTTC
NA	TRBV5-4	TRBJ2-7	once	CASSSDTGYEQYF	TGTGCCAGCTCCTCGGACACCGGTTACGAGCAGTACTTC